The 21 T cell receptor beta chains presented below share a single source sample, sequenced in a study of T cells in Graves' hyperthyroidism and ophthalmopathy. RNA transcripts served as the template for amplifying TCR beta CDR3 regions. Carried out on the TCR CDR3, a first-round RT-PCR used the HTBI primer set. A single record per CDR3 protein comes from TCRdb applying MiXCR to the multiplex PCR reads. Of 300,000 to 400,000 distinct CDR3 sequences in the sample, around 14% are singletons; the top ten hold about 9.1%. The sample was blood. All receptors come from a woman aged 18-30 years with Graves' hyperthyroidism.

The V gene is TRBV19, the J gene TRBJ2-5, with D possibly matching TRBD2 (5 bases). Germline V gives CDR1 LNHDA, CDR2 SQIVND (reference sequence). Trimming shortened V by 5 bases and J by 3 bases, and 22 bases separated the two germline ends. This CDR3 contains 17 residues. In DNA, the CDR3 is TGTGCCAGTAGTCCCTCCTCGAGGGTCGGTGCGAAAGAGACCCAGTACTTC. This gives the protein CASSPSSRVGAKETQYF.

This clonotype was detected ten times or more. This chain uses TRBV27 with TRBJ2-7; unclear D gene. The CDR3 has 14 amino acids. Per the germline V gene, CDR1 is MNHEY and CDR2 is SMNVEV (reference sequence). Trimming stripped 4 bases from V and 1 base from J, with 11 bases between. This chain's CDR3 is CASSSRTGSYEQYF. The DNA for the CDR3 is TGTGCCAGCAGTTCAAGGACCGGTTCCTACGAGCAGTACTTC.

In this sample, this clonotype turned up a few times. The chain employs TRBV27 and TRBJ2-3, with 8 bases aligning to TRBD2. Germline lookup yields CDR1 MNHEY and CDR2 SMNVEV (reference sequence). V was pared by 3 bases and J by 0 bases, with 5 bases of the junction left unmatched. The CDR3 consists of 16 residues. Here the CDR3 DNA reads TGTGCCAGCAGTTTGCGGGGGGTTACTAGCACAGATACGCAGTATTTT. The encoded protein is CASSLRGVTSTDTQYF.

About this clonotype itself: One junction end does not reproduce the germline sequence, and a read error may be involved. The genes are TRBV6-1 and TRBJ2-3; 9 nucleotides line up with TRBD1. This CDR3 is built from 17 residues. Germline CDR1 reads MNHNS; CDR2 reads SASEGT. CDR3 sequence reads: CASSAQQGAMRTDTRYF. CDR3 nucleotide sequence: TGTGCCAGCAGTGCCCAACAGGGGGCGATGAGGACAGATACGCGGTATTTT.

This clonotype came up many times. The chain couples TRBV2 to TRBJ1-1; 8 bases are shared with TRBD1. The germline CDR1 and CDR2 sequences are SNHLY and FYNNEI. The junction had 8 bases not matched to a gene; V was cut back by 1 base and J by 10 bases. This CDR3 spans 14 amino acids. The chain's CDR3 is CASSEGTGSIVAFF. The CDR3 DNA is TGTGCCAGCAGTGAAGGGACAGGGTCGATAGTAGCTTTCTTT.

This clonotype came up a few times. The chain carries TRBV19 and TRBJ1-5; TRBD1 might be the D (5 bases). The CDR3 is 15 amino acids. The V gene's germline CDR1 is LNHDA and CDR2 SQIVND (reference sequence). Trimming removed 4 bases from V and 2 bases from J, with 12 bases in between. DNA of the CDR3: TGTGCCAGTAGTAAGACAGATGGAGGCAATCAGCCCCAGCATTTT. This encodes CASSKTDGGNQPQHF.

In its sample, this clonotype was seen many times. The J gene is TRBJ2-5, the V gene TRBV30; D assignment may be TRBD1 or TRBD2 (5 bases each). Germline CDR1 GTSNPN, CDR2 SVGIG (reference sequence). The CDR3 covers 13 residues. In DNA form, the CDR3 reads TGTGGAGGACGGGACGGCAAACAAGAGACCCAGTACTTC. Protein product: CGGRDGKQETQYF.

Sample share makes this clonotype large. The chain is built from TRBV28 and TRBJ1-5; D is possibly TRBD1 (6 bases). Germline-derived CDR1 and CDR2 are MDHEN and SYDVKM. This CDR3 spans 16 amino acids. With 4 bases removed from V and 5 bases from J, the gap between germline ends came to 18 bases. CDR3 sequence (DNA): TGTGCCAGCAGTTCCTCGACAGGATTTGGGGATCAGCCCCAGCATTTT. This translates into CASSSSTGFGDQPQHF.

This clonotype was detected many times. V usage is TRBV5-1 and J usage is TRBJ2-3, with TRBD2 matching over 14 bases. Germline V gene lookup returns CDR1 SGHRS and CDR2 YFSETQ. V was clipped by 1 base and J by 6 bases; unmatched bases: 7. The CDR3 consists of 17 residues. CDR3 nucleotide sequence: TGCGCCAGCAGCTTGCGGACTAGCGGGGGGCCCGGGGATACGCAGTATTTT. Its translation: CASSLRTSGGPGDTQYF. The full variable domain, rest sourced from reference TRBV5-1 and TRBJ2-3, is KAGVTQTPRYLIKTRGQQVTLSCSPISGHRSVSWYQQTPGQGLQFLFEYFSETQRNKGNFPGRFSGRQFSNSRSEMNVSTLELGDSALYLCASSLRTSGGPGDTQYFGPGTRLTVL.

With regard to this clonotype: A clone one base away is much larger, so this may be a read error. This sequence joins TRBV28 and TRBJ2-7; D might be TRBD1 (5 bases). Trimming took off 2 bases at V and 2 bases at J, with 13 bases between the two ends. CDR3 size: 15 residues. Germline lookup yields CDR1 MDHEN and CDR2 SYDVKM. CDR3 residues: CASSLKAGPPYEQYF. In DNA, the CDR3 is TGTGCCAGCAGTTTAAAGGCAGGGCCCCCCTACGAGCAGTACTTC. The full variable domain, completed using reference TRBV28 and TRBJ2-7, is DVKVTQSSRYLVKRTGEKVFLECVQDMDHENMFWYRQDPGLGLRLIYFSYDVKMKEKGDIPEGYSVSREKKERFSLILESASTNQTSMYLCASSLKAGPPYEQYFGPGTRLTVT.

This clonotype occurred many times. This chain joins TRBV18 and TRBJ1-1; D ambiguous. In germline, CDR1 is KGHSH, CDR2 LQKENI. Trimming took off 2 bases at V and 5 bases at J, with 9 bases between the two ends. This CDR3 spans 13 amino acids. CDR3 amino acids: CASSPGQRTEAFF. DNA for the CDR3: TGTGCCAGCTCACCAGGGCAGCGAACTGAAGCTTTCTTT.

This clonotype has at least ten counts. The rearrangement uses TRBV29-1 and TRBJ2-7, with D perhaps assigned TRBD1 or TRBD2 (5 bases each). The ends were cut back, 6 bases at V and 4 bases at J, with 13 bases in the middle. Looked up from germline, CDR1 is SQVTM and CDR2 is ANQGSEA. The length of the CDR3 is 12 residues. The chain's CDR3 is CSVPGRNYEQYF. CDR3 nucleotides: TGCAGCGTACCGGGACGGAATTACGAGCAGTACTTC.

This chain links TRBV20-1 with TRBJ2-1, with a possible D match to TRBD1 (5 bases). The germline gives CDR1 DFQATT, CDR2 SNEGSKA (reference sequence). The CDR3 spans 14 residues. V was pared by 4 bases and J by 0 bases, with 10 bases between. CDR3 sequence: CSAKKGDSYNEQFF. In nucleotides, the CDR3 is TGCAGTGCTAAAAAAGGGGACTCCTACAATGAGCAGTTCTTC.

This clonotype was found many times. The CDR3 DNA reads as TGTGCCATCAGTGTGAGTCTGGCAGGGGGCAGGAACACTGAAGCTTTCTTT. It specifies CAISVSLAGGRNTEAFF. The chain has TRBV10-3 and TRBJ1-1; 8 bases map to TRBD1. The CDR3 sequence is 17 residues long. J gave up 1 base and V 4 bases, and 11 bases lay outside the gene matches. Germline lookup yields CDR1 ENHRY and CDR2 SYGVKD.

In its sample, this clonotype was seen many times. The chain couples TRBV27 to TRBJ1-1; D might be TRBD1 (6 bases). CDR3 length: 12 amino acids. The V end lost 8 bases, the J end lost 1 base, and 8 bases lay between the germline ends. Germline lookup yields CDR1 MNHEY and CDR2 SMNVEV (reference sequence). The chain's CDR3 is CASQTGNTEAFF. CDR3 sequence (DNA): TGTGCCAGCCAGACAGGGAACACTGAAGCTTTCTTT.

This sequence joins TRBV7-2 and TRBJ2-5, with TRBD2 identical over 9 bases. Germline V gene sequence: CDR1 SGHTA, CDR2 FQGNSA. The CDR3 covers 16 residues. The J segment lost 3 bases and the V segment lost 4 bases, leaving 9 bases of the junction unmatched. The chain's CDR3 is CASSSLAGSIKETQYF. CDR3 bases: TGTGCCAGCAGCTCACTAGCGGGTAGCATCAAAGAGACCCAGTACTTC.

This clonotype appeared many times. This rearrangement joins TRBV2 to TRBJ1-4, with D hard to call. CDR3 size: 13 residues. The germline V and J ends were trimmed by 7 bases and 3 bases, with 9 bases remaining between them. Per the germline V gene, CDR1 is SNHLY and CDR2 is FYNNEI. CDR3 loop: CASTWQANEKLFF. As DNA, the CDR3 is TGTGCCAGCACCTGGCAGGCTAATGAAAAACTGTTTTTT.

This clonotype was detected a few times. The gene calls are TRBV9 and TRBJ2-1, with 12 bases lining up with TRBD2. Germline values: CDR1 SGDLS, CDR2 YYNGEE. This CDR3 is built from 15 residues. Trimming took 4 bases from V and 10 from J; bases not matched to a gene: 9. CDR3 protein: CASSPLAGGPKEQFF. DNA of the CDR3: TGTGCCAGCAGCCCTCTAGCGGGAGGGCCCAAAGAGCAGTTCTTC.

The sample holds a few counts of this clonotype. The chain is built from TRBV7-2 and TRBJ1-6; 7 nucleotides align to TRBD1. The CDR3 is 16 amino acids. With 7 bases clipped from V and 5 bases from J, the junction kept 11 bases outside the gene matches. Germline values: CDR1 SGHTA, CDR2 FQGNSA. The CDR3, as DNA: TGTGCCAGCAAAGACCAGGGGGGGCCAAATAATTCACCCCTCCACTTT. Translating gives CASKDQGGPNNSPLHF.

This clonotype has at least ten counts. The missing conserved phenylalanine or tryptophan at the end of this CDR3 makes a read error likely. The chain couples TRBV11-2 to TRBJ1-2, with 8 nucleotides matching TRBD1. Trimming removed 1 base from V and 4 bases from J; junction bases left unmatched: 5. The CDR3 has 15 amino acids. CDR1 SGHAT and CDR2 FQNNGV come from the germline V gene. The DNA for the CDR3 is TGTGCCAGCAGCTTAGCGGGGACAGGTGTCTATGGCTACACCTAC. It encodes CASSLAGTGVYGYTY.

This clonotype was seen at least ten times. The V call is TRBV29-1, the J call TRBJ2-7; TRBD2 aligns across 8 bases. The CDR3 is 14 amino acids. Germline-derived CDR1 and CDR2 are SQVTM and ANQGSEA. V trimming: 6 bases; J trimming: 0 bases; junction bases outside the gene matches: 7. CDR3 nucleotide sequence: TGCAGCGTCTCGCCCGGGGGGGCCTCCTACGAGCAGTACTTC. This translates into CSVSPGGASYEQYF.